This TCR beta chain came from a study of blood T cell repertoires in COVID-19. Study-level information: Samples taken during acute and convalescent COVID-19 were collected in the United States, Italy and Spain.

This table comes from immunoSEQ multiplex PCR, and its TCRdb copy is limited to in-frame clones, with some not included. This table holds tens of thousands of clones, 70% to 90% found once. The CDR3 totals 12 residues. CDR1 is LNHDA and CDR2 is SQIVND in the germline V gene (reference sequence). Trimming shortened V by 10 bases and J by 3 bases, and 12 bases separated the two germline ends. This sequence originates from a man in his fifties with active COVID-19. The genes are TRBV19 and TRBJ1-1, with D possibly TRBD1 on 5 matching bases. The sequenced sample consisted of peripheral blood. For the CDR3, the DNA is TGTGCCACTACCGCAGGGTACACTGAAGCTTTCTTT. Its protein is CATTAGYTEAFF.